The sample holds many counts of the clone carrying this T cell receptor beta chain. The data stem from a study of T cells after yellow fever vaccination. Germline V CDR1 and CDR2: KGHSH, LQKENI. The CDR3 runs to 14 residues. V shed 0 bases and J shed 9 bases, with 12 bases lying between them. TCRdb re-called the 5' RACE reads with MiXCR, one entry per CDR3 protein. The sample holds about 170,000 distinct CDR3 sequences; 6.2% are singletons and the top ten take under 3%. Specimen: CD4+ T cells sorted from PBMCs, collected on the day of the first yellow fever vaccination. The rearrangement joins TRBV18 to TRBJ2-1, with a tentative D call TRBD1 (6 bases). The TCR sequence derives from a man between 18 and 35 years old who received the YFV17D yellow fever vaccine. The CDR3, as DNA: TGTGCCAGCTCACCACCAGCCCAAGGGGGTGAGCAGTTCTTC. It encodes CASSPPAQGGEQFF.